This section outlines one T cell receptor (beta chain) sequence together with its context. Its antigen is still unknown. Focal radiation plus CTLA-4 blockade with ipilimumab was administered to patients who had chemo-refractory metastatic non-small-cell lung cancer. There are 14 residues in the CDR3. V dropped 4 bases and J dropped 8; count of bases not matched to a gene: 6. Germline CDR1 is SGHRS and CDR2 is YFSETQ. These data belong to a study of radiotherapy plus CTLA-4 blockade in lung cancer. Study-wide results and limits: TCR clones from tumors expanded in blood after radiotherapy plus ipilimumab.

Sequenced by immunoSEQ multiplex PCR; TCRdb stores in-frame clones only, minus some. The sample shows roughly 59,000 clones, approximately 67% of them seen only once. The V call is TRBV5-1, the J call TRBJ2-1; 10 bases fit TRBD2. This TCR was sampled from a human donor with non-small cell lung cancer whose response to radiotherapy plus ipilimumab could not be evaluated. The sample consisted of peripheral blood, taken from a patient treated with radiotherapy plus ipilimumab. The CDR3: CASSVTGTSDEQFF. Written as DNA, the CDR3 is TGCGCCAGCAGCGTTACCGGGACTAGCGATGAGCAGTTCTTC.